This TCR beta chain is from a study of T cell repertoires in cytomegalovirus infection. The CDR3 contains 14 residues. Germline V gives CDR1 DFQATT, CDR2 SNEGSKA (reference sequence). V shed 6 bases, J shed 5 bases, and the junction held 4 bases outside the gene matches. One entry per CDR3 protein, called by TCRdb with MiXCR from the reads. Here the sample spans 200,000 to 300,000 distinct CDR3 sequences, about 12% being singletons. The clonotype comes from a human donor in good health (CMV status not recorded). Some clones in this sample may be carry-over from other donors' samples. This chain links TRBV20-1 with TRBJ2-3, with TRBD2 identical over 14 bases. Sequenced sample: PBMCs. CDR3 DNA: TGCAGTGCCCCGACTAGCGGGGGGGTAGATACGCAGTATTTT. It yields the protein CSAPTSGGVDTQYF.